This T cell receptor beta chain was recovered during a study of technical replicates of blood from a handful of donors. The method was immunoSEQ multiplex PCR; TCRdb's version includes in-frame clones alone and lacks a portion of them. The table has approximately 75,000 clones, roughly four fifths seen once; the top ten hold around 3.9%. V lost 7 bases and J 6 bases, leaving 12 bases between the germline ends. Germline CDR1 reads GTSNPN; CDR2 reads SVGIG (reference sequence). The CDR3 totals 12 residues. This clone occurred many times. The sample taken for sequencing was PBMCs. This receptor was identified in a human donor in good health. Some clones in this sample may be carry-over from other donors' samples. J is TRBJ1-4 and V is TRBV30; D remains ambiguous. For the CDR3, the DNA is TGTGCCTCGGGATTAAGGCATGAAAAACTGTTTTTT. This translates into CASGLRHEKLFF. The variable domain in full, with the rest retrieved from reference TRBV30 and TRBJ1-4, is SQTIHQWPATLVQPVGSPLSLECTVEGTSNPNLYWYRQAAGRGLQLLFYSVGIGQISSEVPQNLSASRPQDRQFILSSKKLLLSDSGFYLCASGLRHEKLFFGSGTQLSVL.